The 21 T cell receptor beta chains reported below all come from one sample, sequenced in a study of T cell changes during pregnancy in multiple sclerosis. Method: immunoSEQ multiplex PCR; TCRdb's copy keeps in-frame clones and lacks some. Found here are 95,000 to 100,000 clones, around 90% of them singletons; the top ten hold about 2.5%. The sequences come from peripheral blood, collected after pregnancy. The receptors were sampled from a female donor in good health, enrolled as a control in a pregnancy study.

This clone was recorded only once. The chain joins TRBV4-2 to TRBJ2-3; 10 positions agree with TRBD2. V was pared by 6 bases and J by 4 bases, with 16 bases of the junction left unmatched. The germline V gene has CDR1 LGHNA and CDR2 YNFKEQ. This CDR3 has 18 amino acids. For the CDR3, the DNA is TGTGCCAGCAGTCTCCCCCCCCTGCTAGCGGGAGAGGCAGATACGCAGTATTTT. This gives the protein CASSLPPLLAGEADTQYF.

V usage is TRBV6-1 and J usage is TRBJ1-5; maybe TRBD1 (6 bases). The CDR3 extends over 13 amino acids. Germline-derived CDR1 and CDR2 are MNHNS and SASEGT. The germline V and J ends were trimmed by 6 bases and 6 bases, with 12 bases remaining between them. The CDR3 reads CASRTGLGQPQHF. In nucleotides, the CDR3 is TGTGCCAGCAGAACAGGGCTAGGTCAGCCCCAGCATTTT.

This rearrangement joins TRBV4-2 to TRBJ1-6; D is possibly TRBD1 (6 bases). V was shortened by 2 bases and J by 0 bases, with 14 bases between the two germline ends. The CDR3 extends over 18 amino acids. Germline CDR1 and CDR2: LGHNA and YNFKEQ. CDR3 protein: CASSQLGQKSSYNSPLHF. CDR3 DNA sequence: TGTGCCAGCAGCCAACTCGGACAGAAGAGCTCCTATAATTCACCCCTCCACTTT.

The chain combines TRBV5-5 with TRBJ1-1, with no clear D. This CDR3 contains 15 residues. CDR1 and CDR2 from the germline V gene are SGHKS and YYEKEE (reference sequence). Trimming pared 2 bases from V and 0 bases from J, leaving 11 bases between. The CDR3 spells CASSFSLNMNTEAFF. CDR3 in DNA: TGTGCCAGCAGCTTTTCGCTCAACATGAACACTGAAGCTTTCTTT.

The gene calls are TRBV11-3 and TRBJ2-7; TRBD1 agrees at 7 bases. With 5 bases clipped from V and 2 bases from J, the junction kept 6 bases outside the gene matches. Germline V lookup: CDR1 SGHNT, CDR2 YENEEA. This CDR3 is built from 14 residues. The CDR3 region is CASSPTGMTYEQYF. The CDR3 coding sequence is TGTGCCAGCAGCCCGACAGGGATGACCTACGAGCAGTACTTC. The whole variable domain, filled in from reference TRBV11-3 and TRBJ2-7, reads EAGVVQSPRYKIIEKKQPVAFWCNPISGHNTLYWYLQNLGQGPELLIRYENEEAVDDSQLPKDRFSAERLKGVDSTLKIQPAELGDSAVYLCASSPTGMTYEQYFGPGTRLTVT.

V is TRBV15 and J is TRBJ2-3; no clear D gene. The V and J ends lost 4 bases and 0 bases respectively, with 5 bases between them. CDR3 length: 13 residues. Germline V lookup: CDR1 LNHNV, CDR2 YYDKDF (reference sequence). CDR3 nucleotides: TGTGCCACCAGCACGACTAGCACAGATACGCAGTATTTT. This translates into CATSTTSTDTQYF.

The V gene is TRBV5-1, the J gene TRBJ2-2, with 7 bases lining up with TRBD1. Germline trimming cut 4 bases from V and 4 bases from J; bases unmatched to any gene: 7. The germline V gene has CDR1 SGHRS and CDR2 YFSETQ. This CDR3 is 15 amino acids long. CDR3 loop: CASSLTGAGTGELFF. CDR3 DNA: TGCGCCAGCAGCCTTACAGGGGCGGGCACCGGGGAGCTGTTTTTT.

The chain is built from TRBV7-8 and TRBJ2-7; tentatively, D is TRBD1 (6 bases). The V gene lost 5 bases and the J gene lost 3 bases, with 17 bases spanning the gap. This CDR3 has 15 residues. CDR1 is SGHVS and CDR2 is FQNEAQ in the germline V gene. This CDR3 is CASSPDRYIIYEQYF. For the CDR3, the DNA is TGTGCCAGCAGCCCTGACAGGTACATAATCTACGAGCAGTACTTC. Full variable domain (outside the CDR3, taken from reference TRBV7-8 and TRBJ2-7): GAGVSQSPRYKVAKRGQDVALRCDPISGHVSLFWYQQALGQGPEFLTYFQNEAQLDKSGLPSDRFFAERPEGSVSTLKIQRTQQEDSAVYLCASSPDRYIIYEQYFGPGTRLTVT.

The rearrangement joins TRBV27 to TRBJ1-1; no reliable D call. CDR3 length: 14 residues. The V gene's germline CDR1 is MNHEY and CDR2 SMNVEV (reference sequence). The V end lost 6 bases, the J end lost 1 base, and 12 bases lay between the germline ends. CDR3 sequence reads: CASRWANPNTEAFF. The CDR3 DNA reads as TGTGCCAGCAGATGGGCGAACCCGAACACTGAAGCTTTCTTT.

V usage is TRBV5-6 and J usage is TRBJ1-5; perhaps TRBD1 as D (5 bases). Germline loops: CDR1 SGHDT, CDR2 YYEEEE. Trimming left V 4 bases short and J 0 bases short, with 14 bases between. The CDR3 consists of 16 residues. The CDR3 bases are TGTGCCAGCAGCCTATTCCAGGGTTATAGCAATCAGCCCCAGCATTTT. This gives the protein CASSLFQGYSNQPQHF.

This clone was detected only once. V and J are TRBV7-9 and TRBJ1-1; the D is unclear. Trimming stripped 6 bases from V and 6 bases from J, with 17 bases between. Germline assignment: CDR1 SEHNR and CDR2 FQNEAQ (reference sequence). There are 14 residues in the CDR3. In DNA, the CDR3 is TGTGCCAGCAGTACCGGTCGGGGAGGGTCTGAAGCTTTCTTT. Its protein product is CASSTGRGGSEAFF.

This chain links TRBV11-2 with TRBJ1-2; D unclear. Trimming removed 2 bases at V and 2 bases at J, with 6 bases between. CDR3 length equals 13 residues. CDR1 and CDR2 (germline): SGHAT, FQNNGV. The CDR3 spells CASSLIQNYGYTF. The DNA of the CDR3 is TGTGCCAGCAGCTTAATACAGAACTATGGCTACACCTTC.

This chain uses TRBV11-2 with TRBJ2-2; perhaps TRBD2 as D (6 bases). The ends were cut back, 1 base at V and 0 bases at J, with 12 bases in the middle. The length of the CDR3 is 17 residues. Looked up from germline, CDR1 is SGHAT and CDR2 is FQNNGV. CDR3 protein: CASSLVLLAPNTGELFF. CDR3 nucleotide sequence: TGTGCCAGCAGCTTAGTTCTACTAGCACCGAACACCGGGGAGCTGTTTTTT. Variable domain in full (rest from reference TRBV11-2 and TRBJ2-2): EAGVAQSPRYKIIEKRQSVAFWCNPISGHATLYWYQQILGQGPKLLIQFQNNGVVDDSQLPKDRFSAERLKGVDSTLKIQPAKLEDSAVYLCASSLVLLAPNTGELFFGEGSRLTVL.

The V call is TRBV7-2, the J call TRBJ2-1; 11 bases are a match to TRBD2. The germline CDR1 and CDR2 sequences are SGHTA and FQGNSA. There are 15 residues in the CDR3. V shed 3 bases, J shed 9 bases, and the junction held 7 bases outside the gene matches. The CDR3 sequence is CASSFPQTSGTEQFF. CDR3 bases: TGTGCCAGCAGCTTTCCTCAGACTAGCGGGACTGAGCAGTTCTTC.

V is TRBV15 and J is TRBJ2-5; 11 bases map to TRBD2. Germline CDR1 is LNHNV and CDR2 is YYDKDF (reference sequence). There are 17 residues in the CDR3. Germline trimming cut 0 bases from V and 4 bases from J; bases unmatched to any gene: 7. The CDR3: CATSRDLLAGVRETQYF. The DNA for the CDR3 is TGTGCCACCAGCAGAGATCTACTAGCGGGGGTTAGAGAGACCCAGTACTTC.

In nucleotides, the CDR3 is TGTGCCACCAGCCTTCGGACAGGGGGGCCCGGGGAGCTGTTTTTT. Residues: CATSLRTGGPGELFF. The rearrangement uses TRBV15 and TRBJ2-2, with 10 bases identical to TRBD1. This CDR3 has 15 residues. In germline, CDR1 is LNHNV, CDR2 YYDKDF (reference sequence). J gave up 6 bases and V 5 bases, and 6 bases lay outside the gene matches.

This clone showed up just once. Here the CDR3 reads CASSQVIGRGGNTIYF. Written as DNA, the CDR3 is TGTGCCAGCAGCCAAGTTATTGGGAGGGGTGGAAACACCATATATTTT. This chain links TRBV14 with TRBJ1-3; a weak D match, TRBD1 (5 bases). V was clipped by 1 base and J by 3 bases, with 13 bases between them. This CDR3 spans 16 amino acids. In germline, CDR1 is SGHDN, CDR2 FVKESK.

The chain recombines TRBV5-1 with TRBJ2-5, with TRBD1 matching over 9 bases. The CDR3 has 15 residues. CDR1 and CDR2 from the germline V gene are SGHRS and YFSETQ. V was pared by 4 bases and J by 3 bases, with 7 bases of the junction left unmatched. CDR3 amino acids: CASSSTGGREETQYF. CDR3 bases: TGCGCCAGCAGCAGTACAGGGGGCCGGGAAGAGACCCAGTACTTC.

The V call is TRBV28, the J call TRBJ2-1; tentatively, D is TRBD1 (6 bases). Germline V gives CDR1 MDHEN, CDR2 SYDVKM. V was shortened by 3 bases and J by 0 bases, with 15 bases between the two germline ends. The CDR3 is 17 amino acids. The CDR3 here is CASSFFDRFSSYNEQFF. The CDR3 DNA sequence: TGTGCCAGCAGTTTTTTCGACAGGTTCAGCTCCTACAATGAGCAGTTCTTC.

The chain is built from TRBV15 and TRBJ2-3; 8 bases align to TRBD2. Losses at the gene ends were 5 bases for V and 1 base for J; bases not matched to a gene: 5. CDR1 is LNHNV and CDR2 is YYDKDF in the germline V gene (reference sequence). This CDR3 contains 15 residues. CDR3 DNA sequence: TGTGCCACCAGCGTAATGCGGGGGGGCACAGATACGCAGTATTTT. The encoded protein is CATSVMRGGTDTQYF.

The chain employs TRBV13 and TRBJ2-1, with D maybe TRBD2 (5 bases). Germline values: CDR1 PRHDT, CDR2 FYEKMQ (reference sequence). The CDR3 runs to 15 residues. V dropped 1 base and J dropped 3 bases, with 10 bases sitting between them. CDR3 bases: TGTGCCAGCAGCTTAGCGGACTCGTACTACAATGAGCAGTTCTTC. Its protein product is CASSLADSYYNEQFF.